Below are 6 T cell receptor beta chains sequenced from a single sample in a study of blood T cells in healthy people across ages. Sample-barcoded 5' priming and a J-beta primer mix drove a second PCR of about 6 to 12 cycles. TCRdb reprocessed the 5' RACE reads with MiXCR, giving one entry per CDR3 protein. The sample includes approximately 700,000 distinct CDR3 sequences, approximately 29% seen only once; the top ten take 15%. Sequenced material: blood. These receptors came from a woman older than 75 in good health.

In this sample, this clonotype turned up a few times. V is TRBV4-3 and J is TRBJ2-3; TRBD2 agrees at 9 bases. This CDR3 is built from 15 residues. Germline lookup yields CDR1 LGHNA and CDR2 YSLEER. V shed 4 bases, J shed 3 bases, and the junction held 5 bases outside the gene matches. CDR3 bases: TGCGCCAGCAGCCTTCTACTAGCGGGTACAGATACGCAGTATTTT. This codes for CASSLLLAGTDTQYF.

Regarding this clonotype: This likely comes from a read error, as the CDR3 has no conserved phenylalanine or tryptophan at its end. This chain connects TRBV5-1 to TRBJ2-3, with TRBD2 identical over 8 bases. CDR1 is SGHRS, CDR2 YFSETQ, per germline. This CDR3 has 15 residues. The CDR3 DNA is TGCGCCAGCGGCTTGGAGCGGGGGATCACAGATACGCAGTATTTG. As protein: CASGLERGITDTQYL.

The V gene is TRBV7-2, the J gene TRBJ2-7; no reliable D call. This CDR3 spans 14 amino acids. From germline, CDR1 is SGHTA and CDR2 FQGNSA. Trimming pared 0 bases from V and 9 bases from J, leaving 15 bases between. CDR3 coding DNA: TGTGCCAGCAGCTTAGCGATATCAGGCAATGGGCAGTACTTC. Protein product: CASSLAISGNGQYF.

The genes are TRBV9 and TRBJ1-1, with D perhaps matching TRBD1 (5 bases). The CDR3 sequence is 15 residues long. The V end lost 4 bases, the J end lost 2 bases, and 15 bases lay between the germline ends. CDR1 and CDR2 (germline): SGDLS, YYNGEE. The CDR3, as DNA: TGTGCCAGCAGCTCCCGCACAGGCCCCAACACTGAAGCTTTCTTT. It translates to CASSSRTGPNTEAFF. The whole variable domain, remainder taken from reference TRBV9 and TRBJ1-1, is DSGVTQTPKHLITATGQRVTLRCSPRSGDLSVYWYQQSLDQGLQFLIQYYNGEERAKGNILERFSAQQFPDLHSELNLSSLELGDSALYFCASSSRTGPNTEAFFGQGTRLTVV.

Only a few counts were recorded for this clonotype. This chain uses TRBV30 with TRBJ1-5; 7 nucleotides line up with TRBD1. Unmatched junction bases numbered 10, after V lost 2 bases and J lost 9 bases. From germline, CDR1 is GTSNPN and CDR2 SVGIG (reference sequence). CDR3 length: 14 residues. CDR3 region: CAWSPQGPLRPQHF. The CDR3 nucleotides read TGTGCCTGGAGTCCACAGGGGCCGCTACGGCCCCAGCATTTT. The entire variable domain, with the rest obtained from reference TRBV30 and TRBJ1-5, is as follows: SQTIHQWPATLVQPVGSPLSLECTVEGTSNPNLYWYRQAAGRGLQLLFYSVGIGQISSEVPQNLSASRPQDRQFILSSKKLLLSDSGFYLCAWSPQGPLRPQHFGDGTRLSIL.

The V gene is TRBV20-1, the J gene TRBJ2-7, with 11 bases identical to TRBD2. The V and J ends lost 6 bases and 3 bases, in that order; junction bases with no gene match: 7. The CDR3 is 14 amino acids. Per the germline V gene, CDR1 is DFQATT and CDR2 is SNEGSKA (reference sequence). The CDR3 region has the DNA TGCAGTGCACTTGGGACTAGCGGAGTCTACGAGCAGTACTTC. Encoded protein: CSALGTSGVYEQYF.